The sequence of this T cell receptor (beta chain) was determined in a study of cytomegalovirus exposure and HLA in healthy donors. With 7 bases removed from V and 6 bases from J, the gap between germline ends came to 18 bases. Germline CDR1 is SQVTM and CDR2 is ANQGSEA. The CDR3 contains 13 residues. Primers included in the PCR were 60 Vbeta and 13 Jbeta primers. The table came from immunoSEQ multiplex PCR; TCRdb's copy has only in-frame clones and leaves some out. The data show some 99,000 clones, about four fifths seen once. V and J are TRBV29-1 and TRBJ1-2; D is possibly TRBD1 (6 bases). What was sequenced was PBMCs. The sequence was collected from a woman between 25 and 40 years old in good health and CMV-seronegative. The CDR3 sequence is CSAEDRTNHGYTF. The DNA of the CDR3 is TGCAGCGCCGAGGACAGAACCAATCATGGCTACACCTTC.